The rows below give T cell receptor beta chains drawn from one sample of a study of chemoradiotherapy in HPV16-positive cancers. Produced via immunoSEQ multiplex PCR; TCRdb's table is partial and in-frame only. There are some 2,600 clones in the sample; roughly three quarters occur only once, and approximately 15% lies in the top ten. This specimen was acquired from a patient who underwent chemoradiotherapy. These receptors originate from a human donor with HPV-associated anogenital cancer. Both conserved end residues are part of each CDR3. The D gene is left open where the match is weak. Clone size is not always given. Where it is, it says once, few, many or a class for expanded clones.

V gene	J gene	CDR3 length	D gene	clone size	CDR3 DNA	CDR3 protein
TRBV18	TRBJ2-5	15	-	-	TGTGCCAGCCCTCAAGGGGAGACGGACCCAGAGACCCAGTACTTC	CASPQGETDPETQYF
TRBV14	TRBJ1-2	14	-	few	TGTGCCAGCAGCCAAGCCGGGACACCCTATGGCTACACCTTC	CASSQAGTPYGYTF
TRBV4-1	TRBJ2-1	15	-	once	TGCGCCAGCAGCCAAGATAGAACCCCACTGGAGGAGCAGTTCTTC	CASSQDRTPLEEQFF
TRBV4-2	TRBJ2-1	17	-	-	TGTGCCAGCAGCCAAGAAGGAACTAGCCAATCCTACAATGAGCAGTTCTTC	CASSQEGTSQSYNEQFF
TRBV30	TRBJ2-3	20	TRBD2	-	TGTGCCCGGAGGGCGGATGGGACCCCGTTGTCCGCGGGGGGTACAGATACGCAGTATTTT	CARRADGTPLSAGGTDTQYF
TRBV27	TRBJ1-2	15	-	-	-	CASSSSTGAIYGYTF
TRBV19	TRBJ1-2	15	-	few	TGTGCCAGTAGTGCTTCACGGGACGGTCGGGATGGCTACACCTTC	CASSASRDGRDGYTF
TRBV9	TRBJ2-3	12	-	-	TGTGCCAGCAGCGGAGGGATGAAGACGCAGTATTTT	CASSGGMKTQYF
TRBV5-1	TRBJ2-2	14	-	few	TGCGCCAGCAGCTTAACCGGTCCAACCGGGGAGCTGTTTTTT	CASSLTGPTGELFF
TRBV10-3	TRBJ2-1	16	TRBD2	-	TGTGCCATCAGTGAGTACGGGACTAGCGGGAGGAATGAGCAGTTCTTC	CAISEYGTSGRNEQFF
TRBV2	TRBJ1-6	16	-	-	TGTGCCAGCGTGACAGCTATAAGCTCCTATAATTCACCCCTCCACTTT	CASVTAISSYNSPLHF
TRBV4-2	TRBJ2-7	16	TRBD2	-	TGTGCCAGCAGCCAAGTCCGGACTAGCGGGGGCTACGAGCAGTACTTC	CASSQVRTSGGYEQYF
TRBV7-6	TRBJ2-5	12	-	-	TGTGCCAGCAGCTTAACTCAAGAGACCCAGTACTTC	CASSLTQETQYF
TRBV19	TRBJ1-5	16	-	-	TGTGCCAGTAGTACCATTCGGACCGTTAGCAATCAGCCCCAGCATTTT	CASSTIRTVSNQPQHF
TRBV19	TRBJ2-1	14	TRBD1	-	TGTGCCAGTAGCCGGGGACAGGACTACAATGAGCAGTTCTTC	CASSRGQDYNEQFF
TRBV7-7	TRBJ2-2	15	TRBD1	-	TGTGCTAGCAGCCCGGGACAGGGGGGCACCGGGGAGCTGTTTTTT	CASSPGQGGTGELFF
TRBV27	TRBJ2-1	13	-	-	TGTGCCAGCAGTGACGGGGCTTACAATGAGCAGTTCTTC	CASSDGAYNEQFF
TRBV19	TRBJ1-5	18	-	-	TGTGCCAGTAGTATAGAAGGCGGGGTGCGGTATAGCAATCAGCCCCAGCATTTT	CASSIEGGVRYSNQPQHF
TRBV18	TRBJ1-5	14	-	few	TGTGCCAGCTCACCACAGGTGGTTGGTCAGCCCCAGCATTTT	CASSPQVVGQPQHF
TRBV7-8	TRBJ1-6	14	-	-	TGTGCCAGCAGCTTGCGACAGGATAATTCACCCCTCCACTTT	CASSLRQDNSPLHF
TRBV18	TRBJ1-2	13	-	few	TGTGCCAGCTCACCCGGGACGTCCGACGGCTACACCTTC	CASSPGTSDGYTF
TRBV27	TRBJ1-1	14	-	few	TGTGCCAGCAGTCCCAGGGGACCGAACACTGAAGCTTTCTTT	CASSPRGPNTEAFF
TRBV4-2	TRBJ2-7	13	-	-	TGTGCCAGCAGCCAAGATCCACCCTACGAGCAGTACTTC	CASSQDPPYEQYF
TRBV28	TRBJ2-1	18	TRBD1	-	TGTGCCAGCAGTTATAGGACAGGGGTCCTCCCCCTTCAACTTGAGCAGTTCTTC	CASSYRTGVLPLQLEQFF
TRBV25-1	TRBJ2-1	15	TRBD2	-	TGTGCCAGCCGGGGAGGCGGGGGGGCGTGGAATGAGCAGTTCTTC	CASRGGGGAWNEQFF
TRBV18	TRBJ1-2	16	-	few	TGTGCCAGCTCACCAGTCCAGGGGAGGGAAAACTATGGCTACACCTTC	CASSPVQGRENYGYTF
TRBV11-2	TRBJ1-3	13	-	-	TGTGCCAGCAGCTTAGGGTTCTCGAACACCATATATTTT	CASSLGFSNTIYF
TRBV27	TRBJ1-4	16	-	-	TGTGCCAGCAGTTTATACCCCTCAGGGGCCGATGAAAAACTGTTTTTT	CASSLYPSGADEKLFF